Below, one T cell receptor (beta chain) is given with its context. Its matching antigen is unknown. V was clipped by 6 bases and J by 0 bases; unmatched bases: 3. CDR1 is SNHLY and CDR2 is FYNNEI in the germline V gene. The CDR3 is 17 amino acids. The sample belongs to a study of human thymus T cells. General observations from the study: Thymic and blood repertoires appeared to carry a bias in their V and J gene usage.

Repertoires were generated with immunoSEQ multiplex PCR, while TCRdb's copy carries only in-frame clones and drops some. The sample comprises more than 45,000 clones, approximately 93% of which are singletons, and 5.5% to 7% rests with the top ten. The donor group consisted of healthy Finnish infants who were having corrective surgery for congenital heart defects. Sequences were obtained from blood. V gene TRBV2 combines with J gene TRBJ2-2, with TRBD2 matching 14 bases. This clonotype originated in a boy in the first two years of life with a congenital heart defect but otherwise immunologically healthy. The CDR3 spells CASRGTSGSSNTGELFF. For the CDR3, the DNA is TGTGCCAGCAGGGGGACTAGCGGGAGTTCGAACACCGGGGAGCTGTTTTTT. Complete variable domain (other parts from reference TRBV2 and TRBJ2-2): EPEVTQTPSHQVTQMGQEVILRCVPISNHLYFYWYRQILGQKVEFLVSFYNNEISEKSEIFDDQFSVERPDGSNFTLKIRSTKLEDSAMYFCASRGTSGSSNTGELFFGEGSRLTVL.